These T cell receptor beta chains were read from a single sample in a study of blood T cell repertoires in COVID-19. Assay used: immunoSEQ multiplex PCR; TCRdb lists only in-frame clones, some missing. The profile shows approximately 200,000 clones, 87% of them singletons. The sample was peripheral blood. Receptors originate from a man in his sixties who had recovered from COVID-19. Both conserved end residues are part of each CDR3. Each record gives: V gene, clone size, CDR3 protein. Only part of the rows carry a size: once, few, many, or a class if the clone is expanded.

TRBV18 | - | CASSLGQSQGHGYTF
TRBV11-2 | - | CASSQENQPQHF
TRBV19 | - | CASRGGDTQYF
TRBV7-2 | - | CASSFASGNQETQYF
TRBV19 | - | CASSTPSPGTSGGVSYNEQFF
TRBV5-1 | - | CASSRDILGQGRNYGYTF
TRBV2 | - | CASNAQGNTEAFF
TRBV25-1 | - | CASSTRGAGNNEQFF
TRBV10-3 | - | CAISDSGGSYNEQFF
TRBV24-1 | - | CAAGTDSYEQYF
TRBV6-2/TRBV6-3 | - | CASSYSQGVYSPLHF
TRBV5-1 | - | CASSPTDRGTSTDTQYF
TRBV29-1 | - | CSVPLAGGTDTQYF
TRBV24-1 | - | CATSDRTSGDNEQFF
TRBV6-5 | - | CASALTGVQETQYF
TRBV5-4 | - | CASSLGEGVETQYF
TRBV10-3 | - | CAIRGSGMGFDEQYF
TRBV9 | - | CASSPSAPINYGYTF
TRBV24-1 | - | CATSGPGQGFSDTQYF
TRBV3-1/TRBV3-2 | - | CASSQVLPQGTDTQYF
TRBV27 | - | CASRGVRNTEAFF
TRBV30 | once | CAWSPGANPNQPQHF
TRBV30 | - | CAWSVRPTGYEQYF
TRBV12-5 | once | CASAAGTGSGNTIYF
TRBV19 | - | CASTRAGEGADEQFF
TRBV28 | - | CASNPHSMQETQYF
TRBV5-1 | - | CASSLQGNTEAFF
TRBV3-1/TRBV3-2 | - | CASSDTGSGNTIYF